The 6 T cell receptor beta chains reported below all come from one sample, sequenced in a study of T cells in Graves' hyperthyroidism and ophthalmopathy. Using RNA transcripts as the source, TCR beta CDR3 regions were amplified. TCR CDR3 regions were first amplified by RT-PCR with HTBI primers. TCRdb re-called the multiplex PCR reads through MiXCR, storing one row per CDR3 protein. The sample comprises some 420,000 distinct CDR3 sequences, approximately 13% of which are singletons, and 5% to 6% rests with the top ten. The sample was blood. The receptors derive from a woman aged 18-29 years with Graves' hyperthyroidism.

This clonotype was seen a few times. V and J are TRBV7-2 and TRBJ2-5; TRBD1 matches at 7 bases. The CDR3 has 15 amino acids. In germline, CDR1 is SGHTA, CDR2 FQGNSA. V gave up 7 bases and J gave up 5 bases; unmatched junction bases: 13. CDR3: CASKRYRDSWETQYF. The CDR3 region has the DNA TGTGCCAGCAAAAGGTACCGGGACAGCTGGGAGACCCAGTACTTC.

This clonotype was seen many times. This chain uses TRBV28 with TRBJ2-1; the D gene is possibly TRBD1 (6 bases). Germline CDR1 MDHEN, CDR2 SYDVKM. The ends were cut back, 3 bases at V and 7 bases at J, with 13 bases in the middle. The CDR3 is made up of 14 amino acids. The chain's CDR3 is CASSFRGRVNEQFF. Here the CDR3 DNA reads TGTGCCAGCAGTTTCAGGGGAAGGGTGAATGAGCAGTTCTTC.

This clonotype was recorded only once. At one of its ends the junction is not consistent with the germline gene, which may arise from a read error. V and J are TRBV19 and TRBJ2-2; no reliable D call. The CDR3 runs to 14 residues. Germline V lookup: CDR1 LNHDA, CDR2 SQIVND (reference sequence). CDR3 nucleotides: TGTGCCAGTAGTGCTATACAGAACGCCGGGGAGCTGTTTTTT. It translates to CASSAIQNAGELFF.

This sequence joins TRBV5-5 and TRBJ2-7; 7 nucleotides line up with TRBD2. Trimming at V came to 4 bases and at J to 5 bases, leaving 24 bases not matched to a gene. This CDR3 has 19 residues. CDR1 is SGHKS and CDR2 is YYEKEE in the germline V gene (reference sequence). DNA for the CDR3: TGTGCCAGCAGCAGGTGGTTCCGCTGGGGAGGGGAAAGAGAGGACGAGCAGTACTTC. Encoded protein: CASSRWFRWGGEREDEQYF.

This clonotype was observed many times. This chain uses TRBV20-1 with TRBJ1-2; the match to TRBD1 covers 7 bases. Germline assignment: CDR1 DFQATT and CDR2 SNEGSKA (reference sequence). V lost 5 bases and J lost 8; bases outside the gene matches: 8. The length of the CDR3 is 12 residues. In nucleotides, the CDR3 is TGCAGTGCTCCGGGACAGCCAAGCGGCTACACCTTC. Protein: CSAPGQPSGYTF.

This clonotype was counted once. The V call is TRBV5-4, the J call TRBJ1-4; 9 bases are shared with TRBD1. The CDR3 is 13 residues long. The junction had 5 bases not matched to a gene; V was cut back by 10 bases and J by 4 bases. Germline CDR1 reads SGHNT; CDR2 reads YYREEE (reference sequence). CDR3 bases: TGTGCCGGGGGGACAGGGCATAATGAAAAACTGTTTTTT. Translated: CAGGTGHNEKLFF.